The sequence of this T cell receptor (beta chain) was determined in a study of blood T cells in healthy people across ages. Together with a sample-barcoded 5' primer, a J-beta primer mix was included in a second PCR lasting about 6 to 12 cycles. Every single cDNA molecule received a tag from a template-switch adaptor with 12 random nucleotides. TCRdb re-called the 5' RACE reads with MiXCR, one entry per CDR3 protein. The sample consists of about 930,000 distinct CDR3 sequences, about 27% of them appearing once. Only one count was recorded for this clonotype. The antigen remains undetermined. Study observations and caveats: With donor CMV status unknown, expanded clonotype changes were possibly confounded. The unsorted PBMCs prevented any conclusive comparison of naive versus antigen-experienced cells. Per million T cells, TCR beta diversity dropped roughly linearly as age increased.

Trimming pared 2 bases from V and 6 bases from J, leaving 21 bases between. CDR3 length equals 16 residues. Germline V gives CDR1 DFQATT, CDR2 SNEGSKA (reference sequence). These data are also associated with another study on T cells of mothers and their children.

Source material: blood. This TCR came from a woman in her thirties or forties in good health. The chain joins TRBV20-1 to TRBJ2-3, with a weak D call TRBD2 (6 bases). The DNA for the CDR3 is TGCAGTGCTAGACCCCCCGGGACTGCCATAGAGGATACGCAGTATTTT. As protein: CSARPPGTAIEDTQYF.